Each of the 26 T cell receptor beta chains below was sequenced from the same sample in a study of shared T cell receptors in the human thymus. Generated by immunoSEQ multiplex PCR, the TCRdb table keeps only in-frame clones and is missing some. The table includes 540,000 or so clones, around three quarters detected once. The data were also submitted as part of a second study, on human thymus T cells.

Sequencing used thymocytes. These receptors were collected from a boy under two years old with a congenital heart defect.

This clone was seen a handful of times. V gene TRBV19 combines with J gene TRBJ2-7, with D perhaps matching TRBD1 (6 bases). Germline V gene data show CDR1 as LNHDA and CDR2 as SQIVND (reference sequence). The length of the CDR3 is 13 residues. Trimming removed 4 bases at V and 6 bases at J, with 13 bases between. In DNA form, the CDR3 reads TGTGCCAGTAGTACCCGTCAAGGGGGCGAGCAGTACTTC. It codes for CASSTRQGGEQYF.

This clone was seen a few times. This rearrangement joins TRBV6-1 to TRBJ2-6, with TRBD1 matching 7 bases. CDR1 and CDR2 (germline): MNHNS, SASEGT. This CDR3 region has 18 residues. With 4 bases clipped from V and 4 bases from J, the junction kept 13 bases outside the gene matches. CDR3 sequence (DNA): TGTGCCAGCAGTGCCCCTACTGACAGGGCGAAAGGGGCCAACGTCCTGACTTTC. Translation gives CASSAPTDRAKGANVLTF.

This clone occurred a few times. For the CDR3, the DNA is TGTGCCAGCAGCCAAGATGGGGGCGGAAGGGAAATTCAGAACACCGGGGAGCTGTTTTTT. Translation: CASSQDGGGREIQNTGELFF. V is TRBV14 and J is TRBJ2-2; perhaps TRBD1 as D (6 bases). The germline V gene has CDR1 SGHDN and CDR2 FVKESK. V shed 0 bases and J shed 1 base, with 21 bases lying between them. The CDR3 consists of 20 residues.

V is TRBV6-1 and J is TRBJ1-5, with D hard to call. The germline V and J ends were trimmed by 4 bases and 1 base, with 14 bases remaining between them. Germline V gives CDR1 MNHNS, CDR2 SASEGT. CDR3 length equals 16 residues. DNA for the CDR3: TGTGCCAGCAGTGGAGGGAGGAAGGAAAGCAATCAGCCCCAGCATTTT. Translating gives CASSGGRKESNQPQHF.

This clone was counted once. The V gene is TRBV7-9, the J gene TRBJ2-1; 15 bases are a match to TRBD2. The CDR3 totals 17 residues. V lost 5 bases and J lost 6; bases outside the gene matches: 8. Germline-derived CDR1 and CDR2 are SEHNR and FQNEAQ (reference sequence). The CDR3 spells CASSAGLAGGMCNEQFF. The CDR3 DNA is TGTGCCAGCAGCGCCGGACTAGCGGGAGGGATGTGCAATGAGCAGTTCTTC. Looking up the rest from reference TRBV7-9 and TRBJ2-1 gives the full variable domain: DTGVSQNPRHKITKRGQNVTFRCDPISEHNRLYWYRQTLGQGPEFLTYFQNEAQLEKSRLLSDRFSAERPKGSFSTLEIQRTEQGDSAMYLCASSAGLAGGMCNEQFFGPGTRLTVL.

This clone was detected only a few times. The genes are TRBV30 and TRBJ1-2, with 10 bases aligning to TRBD1. The CDR3 has 18 amino acids. With V trimmed by 1 base and J by 6 bases, 17 bases remained unmatched. Germline V gene data show CDR1 as GTSNPN and CDR2 as SVGIG (reference sequence). The DNA of the CDR3 is TGTGCCTGGAGTGCCCGGACCAAGACGAGACAGGGGGCGGATGGCTACACCTTC. Its translation: CAWSARTKTRQGADGYTF.

This clone showed up just once. V is TRBV7-9 and J is TRBJ2-3, with 9 bases fitting TRBD1. Germline V CDR1 and CDR2: SEHNR, FQNEAQ (reference sequence). V shed 5 bases and J 4 bases; nucleotides not matched to a gene: 10. The CDR3 has 16 amino acids. The CDR3: CASSRTDRGVADTQYF. In DNA, the CDR3 is TGTGCCAGCAGCCGCACTGACAGGGGGGTCGCAGATACGCAGTATTTT.

The chain carries TRBV9 and TRBJ2-2; D gene uncertain. V was clipped by 0 bases and J by 6 bases, with 12 bases between them. CDR1 SGDLS and CDR2 YYNGEE come from the germline V gene. This CDR3 region has 15 residues. This CDR3 is CASSVVAEVPGELFF. CDR3 nucleotide sequence: TGTGCCAGCAGCGTAGTAGCAGAGGTCCCCGGGGAGCTGTTTTTT.

This clone has only one observation. The chain is built from TRBV6-1 and TRBJ1-2, with D uncertain. V shed 0 bases and J shed 10 bases, with 15 bases lying between them. CDR3 size: 14 residues. From germline, CDR1 is MNHNS and CDR2 SASEGT. This chain's CDR3 is CASSEALRILFYTF. CDR3 DNA: TGTGCCAGCAGTGAAGCCCTCCGAATTCTATTCTACACCTTC.

The V and J genes are TRBV6-4 and TRBJ2-7, with TRBD2 identical over 10 bases. This CDR3 has 15 residues. CDR1 MRHNA and CDR2 SNTAGT come from the germline V gene. V was pared by 8 bases and J by 0 bases, with 7 bases of the junction left unmatched. The CDR3, as DNA: TGTGCCAGCGGTTACACTAGCGGGGTCTCCTACGAGCAGTACTTC. Its translation is CASGYTSGVSYEQYF.

V usage is TRBV9 and J usage is TRBJ2-1, with TRBD1 as a possible D gene (6 bases). Germline CDR1 reads SGDLS; CDR2 reads YYNGEE. The CDR3 totals 15 residues. The V end was cut by 4 bases, the J end by 7 bases, with 18 bases between. This CDR3 is CASSPRTDLPNEQFF. CDR3 in DNA: TGTGCCAGCAGCCCTAGGACAGACCTACCTAATGAGCAGTTCTTC.

This clone has only a few counts. This sequence joins TRBV19 and TRBJ2-1, with D tentatively TRBD2 (6 bases). The V gene lost 4 bases and the J gene lost 2 bases, with 12 bases spanning the gap. Germline lookup yields CDR1 LNHDA and CDR2 SQIVND (reference sequence). The CDR3 totals 15 residues. CDR3 protein: CASSTGLQAYNEQFF. The CDR3 DNA reads TGTGCCAGTAGTACGGGACTTCAAGCCTACAATGAGCAGTTCTTC.

The V gene is TRBV2, the J gene TRBJ1-2, with D possibly being TRBD1 (5 bases). Germline CDR1 and CDR2: SNHLY and FYNNEI. V shed 5 bases and J shed 8 bases, with 18 bases lying between them. The CDR3 totals 14 residues. CDR3 amino acids: CASSPVTGSGGYTF. CDR3 nucleotide sequence: TGTGCCAGCAGTCCCGTCACAGGTTCGGGCGGCTACACCTTC.

There are a few counts of this clone. This chain links TRBV4-3 with TRBJ2-2, with TRBD1 matching over 9 bases. The ends lost 0 bases at V and 4 bases at J; junction bases unmatched: 6. CDR1 and CDR2 (germline): LGHNA, YSLEER. The CDR3 is 17 amino acids. The CDR3 DNA reads as TGCGCCAGCAGCCAAGATCTGGGGACAGGGTCCACCGGGGAGCTGTTTTTT. Translating gives CASSQDLGTGSTGELFF.

The CDR3 reads CASSYRQGAKEQYF. The CDR3 nucleotides are TGCGCCAGCAGCTACCGACAGGGGGCTAAAGAGCAGTACTTC. The chain employs TRBV5-1 and TRBJ2-7; 10 bases line up with TRBD1. The germline V gene has CDR1 SGHRS and CDR2 YFSETQ. V was clipped by 3 bases and J by 7 bases; unmatched bases: 7. The CDR3 length is 14 residues. Together with reference TRBV5-1 and TRBJ2-7, the CDR3 gives the full variable domain: KAGVTQTPRYLIKTRGQQVTLSCSPISGHRSVSWYQQTPGQGLQFLFEYFSETQRNKGNFPGRFSGRQFSNSRSEMNVSTLELGDSALYLCASSYRQGAKEQYFGPGTRLTVT.

Comments on this clone: Other DNA variants within this sample encode the same CDR3. The chain joins TRBV7-2 to TRBJ1-1; D possibly corresponds to TRBD1 (5 bases). Germline V gives CDR1 SGHTA, CDR2 FQGNSA. V was cut by 5 bases and J by 6 bases, with 10 bases left in between. This CDR3 has 12 residues. CDR3 residues: CASSPGGAEAFF. Here the CDR3 DNA reads TGTGCCAGCAGCCCGGGGGGAGCTGAAGCTTTCTTT.

The chain carries TRBV4-2 and TRBJ2-7; D not certain. The CDR3 runs to 12 residues. Looked up from germline, CDR1 is LGHNA and CDR2 is YNFKEQ. The V end lost 4 bases, the J end lost 7 bases, and 11 bases lay between the germline ends. Here the CDR3 reads CASSPPTLEQYF. The CDR3 DNA sequence: TGTGCCAGCAGCCCGCCAACTTTGGAGCAGTACTTC.

The V and J genes are TRBV4-3 and TRBJ2-5; D gene uncertain. CDR3 size: 14 residues. Between the trimmed V and J ends, which lost 1 base and 5 bases, there was a span of 11 bases. Germline assignment: CDR1 LGHNA and CDR2 YSLEER. This CDR3 is CASSQAQSGETQYF. The CDR3 nucleotides are TGCGCCAGCAGCCAAGCGCAGTCGGGTGAGACCCAGTACTTC.

This chain links TRBV14 with TRBJ2-7; unclear D gene. Germline-derived CDR1 and CDR2 are SGHDN and FVKESK. The CDR3 sequence is 17 residues long. Trimming removed 1 base from V and 0 bases from J, with 16 bases in between. The chain's CDR3 is CASSQVDHDTPSYEQYF. The CDR3 DNA is TGTGCCAGCAGCCAAGTAGACCATGACACCCCCTCCTACGAGCAGTACTTC. Full variable domain (remainder filled in from reference TRBV14 and TRBJ2-7): EAGVTQFPSHSVIEKGQTVTLRCDPISGHDNLYWYRRVMGKEIKFLLHFVKESKQDESGMPNNRFLAERTGGTYSTLKVQPAELEDSGVYFCASSQVDHDTPSYEQYFGPGTRLTVT.

This clone was seen a few times. V and J are TRBV7-6 and TRBJ2-5; the match to TRBD1 covers 7 bases. The CDR3 is made up of 14 amino acids. The germline CDR1 and CDR2 sequences are SGHVS and FNYEAQ. V trimming: 5 bases; J trimming: 1 base; junction bases outside the gene matches: 4. This chain's CDR3 is CASSRWDSQETQYF. The CDR3 DNA reads as TGTGCCAGCAGCCGATGGGACAGCCAAGAGACCCAGTACTTC. The full variable domain, completed using reference TRBV7-6 and TRBJ2-5, is GAGVSQSPRYKVTKRGQDVALRCDPISGHVSLYWYRQALGQGPEFLTYFNYEAQQDKSGLPNDRFSAERPEGSISTLTIQRTEQRDSAMYRCASSRWDSQETQYFGPGTRLLVL.

The CDR3 protein is CASSPGPIQGYEQYF. The CDR3 coding sequence is TGTGCCAGCTCACCGGGACCAATACAGGGCTACGAGCAGTACTTC. V and J are TRBV18 and TRBJ2-7; D possibly corresponds to TRBD1 (6 bases). Trimming removed 3 bases from V and 3 bases from J, with 15 bases in between. The length of the CDR3 is 15 residues. Germline CDR1 KGHSH, CDR2 LQKENI.

The chain recombines TRBV23-1 with TRBJ2-7, with 8 bases lining up with TRBD1. TRBV23-1 is an ORF; its function is uncertain. The CDR3 contains 18 residues. V dropped 3 bases and J dropped 2; count of bases not matched to a gene: 15. CDR3 in DNA: TGCGCCAGCAGTCACGGCCCTTTAACAGGGGGTGGGACCTACGAGCAGTACTTC. Translated, it gives CASSHGPLTGGGTYEQYF.

This chain joins TRBV2 and TRBJ1-2, with 7 bases lining up with TRBD1. CDR1 is SNHLY, CDR2 FYNNEI, per germline. Unmatched junction bases numbered 17, after V lost 7 bases and J lost 6 bases. This CDR3 is built from 16 residues. The CDR3 DNA is TGTGCCAGCATCTCGATCTCGATAGGGGGCGTCAATGGCTACACCTTC. It specifies CASISISIGGVNGYTF.

The V gene is TRBV9, the J gene TRBJ2-7; D is perhaps TRBD2 (6 bases). This CDR3 region has 15 residues. V was clipped by 0 bases and J by 1 base, with 11 bases between them. Per the germline V gene, CDR1 is SGDLS and CDR2 is YYNGEE. This chain's CDR3 is CASSVEAGASYEQYF. In DNA form, the CDR3 reads TGTGCCAGCAGCGTAGAAGCGGGCGCATCCTACGAGCAGTACTTC.

A single count supports this clone. The chain is built from TRBV6-5 and TRBJ2-7; D may be TRBD2 (6 bases). Trimming took 3 bases from V and 2 from J, leaving 11 bases between them. There are 14 residues in the CDR3. CDR1 MNHEY and CDR2 SVGAGI come from the germline V gene. CDR3 sequence (DNA): TGTGCCAGCAGTTATAGCGGAGTCGCCTACGAGCAGTACTTC. This sequence encodes CASSYSGVAYEQYF.

The rearrangement joins TRBV12-5 to TRBJ1-5; 9 nucleotides line up with TRBD1. CDR3 length equals 16 residues. V was pared by 7 bases and J by 4 bases, with 11 bases of the junction left unmatched. Germline values: CDR1 LGHNT, CDR2 FRNRAP. CDR3 protein: CASVHSDRGRNQPQHF. The CDR3 DNA sequence: TGTGCTAGTGTTCACTCGGACAGGGGTAGGAATCAGCCCCAGCATTTT.